This is a list of T cell receptor beta chains from one sample in a study of CD8 T cells in Susac syndrome. TCRdb analysed the immunoSEQ multiplex PCR reads with MiXCR anew, one entry per CDR3 protein. This sample has 150,000 to 200,000 distinct CDR3 sequences, with approximately 93% found just once. The sample consisted of CD4+ T cells from PBMCs. These receptors were obtained from a human donor with multiple sclerosis. Each CDR3 is given with its conserved first and last residue. The order of the fields is D gene, V gene, J gene, clone size, CDR3 protein, CDR3 DNA. A D gene is named only where the DNA matches it firmly. The size field is filled for only some rows; it gives once, few, many or a size class.

d_call: -; v_call: TRBV28; j_call: TRBJ2-2; clone_size: -; cdr3_aa: CASSLPGTGELFF; cdr3_nt: TGTGCCAGCAGTTTACCAGGAACCGGGGAGCTGTTTTTT
d_call: -; v_call: TRBV4-1; j_call: TRBJ1-2; clone_size: -; cdr3_aa: CASSQAQGNYGYTF; cdr3_nt: TGCGCCAGCAGCCAAGCCCAGGGAAACTATGGCTACACCTTC
d_call: -; v_call: TRBV5-4; j_call: TRBJ1-1; clone_size: -; cdr3_aa: CASSLDFGRENTEAFF; cdr3_nt: TGTGCCAGCAGCTTGGATTTTGGCAGAGAGAACACTGAAGCTTTCTTT
d_call: TRBD1; v_call: TRBV6-2/TRBV6-3; j_call: TRBJ2-1; clone_size: once; cdr3_aa: CASSYQTQGKFF; cdr3_nt: TGTGCCAGCAGTTACCAAACACAGGGGAAGTTCTTC
d_call: -; v_call: TRBV24-1; j_call: TRBJ1-2; clone_size: -; cdr3_aa: CATSDRDGLADAYGYTF; cdr3_nt: TGTGCCACCAGTGATCGGGACGGATTGGCAGACGCCTATGGCTACACCTTC
d_call: -; v_call: TRBV3-1; j_call: TRBJ2-5; clone_size: -; cdr3_aa: CASSQSPGRETQYF; cdr3_nt: TGTGCCAGCAGCCAATCCCCAGGGAGGGAGACCCAGTACTTC
d_call: -; v_call: TRBV4-2; j_call: TRBJ1-2; clone_size: -; cdr3_aa: CASSQEPGSSTYGYTF; cdr3_nt: TGTGCCAGCAGCCAAGAACCCGGGAGTTCGACTTATGGCTACACCTTC
d_call: -; v_call: TRBV5-1; j_call: TRBJ1-5; clone_size: few; cdr3_aa: CASSLGQENQPQHF; cdr3_nt: TGTGCCAGCAGTTTAGGGCAGGAGAATCAGCCCCAGCATTTT
d_call: -; v_call: TRBV12-3/TRBV12-4; j_call: TRBJ2-7; clone_size: -; cdr3_aa: CASSLGGNYEQYF; cdr3_nt: TGTGCCAGCAGTTTAGGCGGGAACTACGAGCAGTACTTC
d_call: TRBD1; v_call: TRBV7-2; j_call: TRBJ2-1; clone_size: -; cdr3_aa: CASSPTGTGEKFF; cdr3_nt: TGTGCCAGCAGCCCAACCGGGACAGGGGAAAAGTTCTTC
d_call: -; v_call: TRBV5-1; j_call: TRBJ1-1; clone_size: -; cdr3_aa: CASSYWENTEAFF; cdr3_nt: TGCGCCAGCAGCTACTGGGAGAACACTGAAGCTTTCTTT
d_call: -; v_call: TRBV7-6; j_call: TRBJ2-5; clone_size: -; cdr3_aa: CASSPRVIQETQYF; cdr3_nt: TGTGCCAGCAGCCCCCGGGTGATCCAAGAGACCCAGTACTTC
d_call: -; v_call: TRBV4-3; j_call: TRBJ2-1; clone_size: -; cdr3_aa: CASSQEAPSYNEQFF; cdr3_nt: TGCGCCAGCAGCCAAGAAGCGCCCTCCTACAATGAGCAGTTCTTC
d_call: -; v_call: TRBV12-3/TRBV12-4; j_call: TRBJ1-1; clone_size: -; cdr3_aa: CASTLGGGGGHTEAFF; cdr3_nt: TGTGCCAGCACCCTGGGGGGGGGCGGGGGACACACTGAAGCTTTCTTT
d_call: -; v_call: TRBV6-5; j_call: TRBJ1-2; clone_size: -; cdr3_aa: CASSSPEYGYTF; cdr3_nt: TGTGCCAGCAGTAGCCCCGAGTATGGCTACACCTTC
d_call: TRBD1; v_call: TRBV27; j_call: TRBJ1-4; clone_size: -; cdr3_aa: CASSRRQGGNEKLFF; cdr3_nt: TGTGCCAGCAGTCGCAGACAGGGGGGTAATGAAAAACTGTTTTTT
d_call: -; v_call: TRBV6-4; j_call: TRBJ2-3; clone_size: -; cdr3_aa: CASSDRGITDTQYF; cdr3_nt: TGTGCCAGCAGTGACAGGGGGATCACAGATACGCAGTATTTT
d_call: -; v_call: TRBV29-1; j_call: TRBJ1-2; clone_size: -; cdr3_aa: CSASAMRYGYTF; cdr3_nt: TGCAGCGCCTCGGCGATGCGCTATGGCTACACCTTC